Listed here are 15 T cell receptor beta chains from one sample, sequenced in a study of Graves' ophthalmopathy and Graves' hyperthyroidism. For repertoire sequencing, the TCR beta CDR3 regions were amplified from RNA transcripts. First-round RT-PCR with HTBI primers preceded a second-round multiplex PCR. A single record per CDR3 protein comes from TCRdb applying MiXCR to the multiplex PCR reads. The sample records 1 million to 1.3 million distinct CDR3 sequences, roughly two fifths being singletons. Sequenced input: peripheral blood or thyroid tissue (not recorded which). The receptors here all came from an adult man with Graves' hyperthyroidism.

This clonotype was recorded a few times. The V call is TRBV7-4, the J call TRBJ1-2, with TRBD1 as a possible D gene (5 bases). There are 13 residues in the CDR3. CDR1 is SGHVT, CDR2 SQSDAQ, per germline. V gave up 5 bases and J gave up 3 bases, with 10 bases separating them. The CDR3 nucleotides read TGTGCCAGCAGCGCCCGGGGCGACTATGGCTACACCTTC. The encoded protein is CASSARGDYGYTF.

This clonotype was recorded at least ten times. The rearrangement joins TRBV20-1 to TRBJ2-7; 7 bases map to TRBD2. V lost 6 bases and J lost 4; bases outside the gene matches: 9. Germline values: CDR1 DFQATT, CDR2 SNEGSKA (reference sequence). The CDR3 has 13 amino acids. The chain's CDR3 is CSASPLAFYEQYF. The CDR3, as DNA: TGCAGTGCCTCGCCACTAGCGTTTTACGAGCAGTACTTC.

The chain uses TRBV28 and TRBJ2-2, with D possibly matching TRBD1 (6 bases). The CDR3 runs to 16 residues. Germline CDR1 reads MDHEN; CDR2 reads SYDVKM. With 3 bases removed from V and 2 bases from J, the gap between germline ends came to 13 bases. The CDR3 region is CASSFTTGLNTGELFF. The DNA of the CDR3 is TGTGCCAGCAGTTTTACTACAGGGCTCAACACCGGGGAGCTGTTTTTT.

This clonotype came up a few times. The chain joins TRBV12-3 or TRBV12-4 to TRBJ2-7; maybe TRBD2 (5 bases). The ends were cut back, 5 bases at V and 0 bases at J, with 11 bases in the middle. There are 14 residues in the CDR3. DNA for the CDR3: TGTGCCAGCAGTAGCACGGGGTTCTCCTACGAGCAGTACTTC. Its protein product is CASSSTGFSYEQYF.

In the case of this clonotype: No conserved phenylalanine or tryptophan is present at the end of the CDR3, so a read error is the likely explanation. V gene TRBV4-2 combines with J gene TRBJ2-5, with a possible D match to TRBD1 (6 bases). Germline V gene data show CDR1 as LGHNA and CDR2 as YNFKEQ. Trimming left V 1 base short and J 7 bases short, with 19 bases between. The CDR3 is made up of 16 amino acids. CDR3 DNA: TGTGCCAGCAGCCAAGCTTTTGGACAGCAGGATATGACCCAGTACCTC. Translating gives CASSQAFGQQDMTQYL.

This clonotype showed up many times. The chain joins TRBV2 to TRBJ2-7; 13 positions match TRBD2. The CDR3 consists of 15 residues. Germline lookup yields CDR1 SNHLY and CDR2 FYNNEI. V lost 4 bases to trimming and J lost 6 bases; unmatched junction nucleotides: 6. DNA for the CDR3: TGTGCCAGCAGTGTTCAAAGGACTAGCGGGAGCGAGCAGTACTTC. Its translation: CASSVQRTSGSEQYF.

CDR3 protein: CASSHGGLAGDEQYF. The CDR3 DNA sequence: TGCGCCAGCAGCCATGGGGGACTAGCGGGGGACGAGCAGTACTTC. This sequence joins TRBV4-1 and TRBJ2-7; 14 bases are shared with TRBD2. Germline V lookup: CDR1 MGHRA, CDR2 YSYEKL. This CDR3 spans 15 amino acids. V trimming: 3 bases; J trimming: 5 bases; junction bases outside the gene matches: 3.

This rearrangement joins TRBV7-3 to TRBJ2-5; TRBD1 or TRBD2 may be the D gene (5 bases each). Per the germline V gene, CDR1 is SGHTA and CDR2 is FQGTGA. Trimming cost V 4 bases and J 5 bases, with 17 bases left between them. The CDR3 has 15 residues. The CDR3 region has the DNA TGTGCCAGCAGCTACACCCGGGACGTAGCGGAGACCCAGTACTTC. It translates to CASSYTRDVAETQYF.

This clonotype was seen ten or more times. This chain links TRBV11-2 with TRBJ1-5; D is uncertain. V lost 5 bases to trimming and J lost 6 bases, with 8 bases between them. CDR1 and CDR2 from the germline V gene are SGHAT and FQNNGV. This CDR3 has 12 residues. The CDR3 here is CASSAFGQPQHF. CDR3 in DNA: TGTGCCAGCAGCGCGTTTGGTCAGCCCCAGCATTTT.

The rearrangement joins TRBV29-1 to TRBJ2-2, with a possible D match to TRBD2 (7 bases). The CDR3 is 12 amino acids. Germline V gene data show CDR1 as SQVTM and CDR2 as ANQGSEA. The CDR3 DNA sequence: TGCGGGGGGGCCTTGTTCACCGGGGAGCTGTTTTTT. This translates into CGGALFTGELFF.

V gene TRBV19 combines with J gene TRBJ1-1; 7 nucleotides align to TRBD1. The CDR3 is 15 amino acids. The germline CDR1 and CDR2 sequences are LNHDA and SQIVND (reference sequence). V shed 8 bases, J shed 0 bases, and the junction held 9 bases outside the gene matches. The CDR3 here is CASLNRGLMNTEAFF. The DNA for the CDR3 is TGTGCCAGTCTAAACAGGGGACTTATGAACACTGAAGCTTTCTTT.

This clonotype was recorded many times. The rearrangement joins TRBV7-9 to TRBJ2-5, with TRBD1 as a possible D gene (6 bases). The CDR3 has 14 amino acids. The V end lost 8 bases, the J end lost 5 bases, and 18 bases lay between the germline ends. Germline V gene data show CDR1 as SEHNR and CDR2 as FQNEAQ (reference sequence). This chain's CDR3 is CASRRARGGETQYF. The CDR3 nucleotides read TGTGCCAGCCGACGGGCCAGGGGCGGCGAGACCCAGTACTTC.

In its sample, this clonotype was seen many times. This chain connects TRBV19 to TRBJ1-5; D is uncertain. Trimming cost V 3 bases and J 9 bases, with 12 bases left between them. The CDR3 consists of 13 residues. Looked up from germline, CDR1 is LNHDA and CDR2 is SQIVND (reference sequence). In DNA form, the CDR3 reads TGTGCCAGTAGTATTTCCAGTAACGTGCCCCAGCATTTT. It encodes CASSISSNVPQHF.

This chain links TRBV19 with TRBJ2-5, with TRBD2 matching 9 bases. V dropped 3 bases and J dropped 2; count of bases not matched to a gene: 7. The CDR3 loop spans 16 amino acids. The germline V gene encodes CDR1 LNHDA and CDR2 SQIVND (reference sequence). The CDR3 loop is CASSIQAGGTQETQYF. The CDR3 coding sequence is TGTGCCAGTAGTATTCAAGCGGGAGGAACACAAGAGACCCAGTACTTC.

The chain employs TRBV25-1 and TRBJ1-5; the match to TRBD1 covers 9 bases. Germline V CDR1 and CDR2: MGHDK, SYGVNS. The trim removed 4 bases at V and 7 bases at J, leaving 8 bases unmatched. The CDR3 length is 15 residues. The CDR3, as DNA: TGTGCCAGCAGTGCTTCGGACAGGGGTGGCCAGCCCCAGCATTTT. It encodes CASSASDRGGQPQHF.